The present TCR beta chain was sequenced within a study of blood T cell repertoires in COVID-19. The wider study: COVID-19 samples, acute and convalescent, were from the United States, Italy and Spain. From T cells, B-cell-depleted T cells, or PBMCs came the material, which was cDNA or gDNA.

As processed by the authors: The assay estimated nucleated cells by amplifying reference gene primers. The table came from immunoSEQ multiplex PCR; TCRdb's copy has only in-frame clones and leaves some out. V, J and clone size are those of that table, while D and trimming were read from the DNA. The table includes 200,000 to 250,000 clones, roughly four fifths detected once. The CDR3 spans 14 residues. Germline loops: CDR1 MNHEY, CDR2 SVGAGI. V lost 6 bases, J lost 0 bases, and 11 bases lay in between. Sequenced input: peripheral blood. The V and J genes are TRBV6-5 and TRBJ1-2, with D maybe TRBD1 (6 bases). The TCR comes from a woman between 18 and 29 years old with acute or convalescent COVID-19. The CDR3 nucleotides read TGTGCCAGCAGCCAAACAGGGACTAACTATGGCTACACCTTC. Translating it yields CASSQTGTNYGYTF.